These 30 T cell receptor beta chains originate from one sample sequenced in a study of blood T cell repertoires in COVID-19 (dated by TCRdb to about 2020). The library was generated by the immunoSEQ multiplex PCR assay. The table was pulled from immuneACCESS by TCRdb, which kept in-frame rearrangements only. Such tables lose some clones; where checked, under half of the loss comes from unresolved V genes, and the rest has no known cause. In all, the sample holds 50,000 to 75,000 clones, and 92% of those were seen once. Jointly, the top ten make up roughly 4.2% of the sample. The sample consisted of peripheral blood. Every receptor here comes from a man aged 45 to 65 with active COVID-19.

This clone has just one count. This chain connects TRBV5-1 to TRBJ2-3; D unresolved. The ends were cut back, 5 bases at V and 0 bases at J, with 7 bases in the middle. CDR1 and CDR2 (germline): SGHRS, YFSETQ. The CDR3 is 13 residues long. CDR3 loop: CASRQTSTDTQYF. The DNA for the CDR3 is TGCGCCAGCAGGCAAACTAGCACAGATACGCAGTATTTT. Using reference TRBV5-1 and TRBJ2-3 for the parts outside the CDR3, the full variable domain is KAGVTQTPRYLIKTRGQQVTLSCSPISGHRSVSWYQQTPGQGLQFLFEYFSETQRNKGNFPGRFSGRQFSNSRSEMNVSTLELGDSALYLCASRQTSTDTQYFGPGTRLTVL.

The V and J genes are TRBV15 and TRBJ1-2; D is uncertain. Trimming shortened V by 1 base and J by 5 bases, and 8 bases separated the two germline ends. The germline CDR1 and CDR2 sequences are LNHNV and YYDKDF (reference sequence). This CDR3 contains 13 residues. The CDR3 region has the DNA TGTGCCACCAGCAGAGGAGGAACTTATGGCTACACCTTC. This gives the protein CATSRGGTYGYTF.

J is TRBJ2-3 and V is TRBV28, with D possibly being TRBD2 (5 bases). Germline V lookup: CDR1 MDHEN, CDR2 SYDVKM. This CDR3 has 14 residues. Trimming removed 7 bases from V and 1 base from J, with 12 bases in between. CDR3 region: CASNTAGRTDTQYF. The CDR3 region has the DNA TGTGCCAGCAATACCGCGGGCCGCACAGATACGCAGTATTTT. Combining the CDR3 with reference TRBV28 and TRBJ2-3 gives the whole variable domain DVKVTQSSRYLVKRTGEKVFLECVQDMDHENMFWYRQDPGLGLRLIYFSYDVKMKEKGDIPEGYSVSREKKERFSLILESASTNQTSMYLCASNTAGRTDTQYFGPGTRLTVL.

The CDR3: CATPRRQGCQPQHF. Here the CDR3 DNA reads TGTGCCACCCCTCGCCGACAGGGTTGTCAGCCCCAGCATTTT. This chain joins TRBV10-3 and TRBJ1-5; the match to TRBD1 covers 7 bases. The ends lost 10 bases at V and 6 bases at J; junction bases unmatched: 12. Germline CDR1 ENHRY, CDR2 SYGVKD. This CDR3 region has 14 residues.

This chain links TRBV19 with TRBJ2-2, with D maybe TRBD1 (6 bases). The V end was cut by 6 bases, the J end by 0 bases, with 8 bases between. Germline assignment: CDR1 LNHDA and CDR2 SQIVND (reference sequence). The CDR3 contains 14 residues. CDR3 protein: CASRDRTNTGELFF. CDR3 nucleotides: TGTGCCAGTAGGGACAGAACGAACACCGGGGAGCTGTTTTTT.

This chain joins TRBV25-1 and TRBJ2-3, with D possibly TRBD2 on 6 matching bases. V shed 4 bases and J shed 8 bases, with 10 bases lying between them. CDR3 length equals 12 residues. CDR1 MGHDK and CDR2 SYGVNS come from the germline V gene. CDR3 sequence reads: CASSVARGTQYF. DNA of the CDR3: TGTGCCAGCAGTGTCGCGCGGGGTACGCAGTATTTT.

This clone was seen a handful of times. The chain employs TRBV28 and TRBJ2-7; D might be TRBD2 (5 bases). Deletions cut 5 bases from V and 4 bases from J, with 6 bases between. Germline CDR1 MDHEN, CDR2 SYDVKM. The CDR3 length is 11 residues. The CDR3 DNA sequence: TGTGCCAGCAGTGGCGGGTACGAGCAGTACTTC. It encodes CASSGGYEQYF.

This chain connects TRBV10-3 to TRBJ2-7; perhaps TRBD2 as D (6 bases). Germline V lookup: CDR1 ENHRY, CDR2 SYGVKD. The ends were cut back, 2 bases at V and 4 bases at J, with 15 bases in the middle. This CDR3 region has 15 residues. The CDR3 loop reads CAISEGGTPYYEQYF. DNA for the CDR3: TGTGCCATCAGTGAGGGGGGGACCCCTTATTACGAGCAGTACTTC.

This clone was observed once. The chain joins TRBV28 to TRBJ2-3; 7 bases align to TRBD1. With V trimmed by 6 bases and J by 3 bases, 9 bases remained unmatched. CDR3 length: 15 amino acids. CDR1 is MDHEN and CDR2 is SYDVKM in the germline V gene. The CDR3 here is CASRLWGRGTDTQYF. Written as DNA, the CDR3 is TGTGCCAGCAGGCTCTGGGGCAGGGGGACAGATACGCAGTATTTT.

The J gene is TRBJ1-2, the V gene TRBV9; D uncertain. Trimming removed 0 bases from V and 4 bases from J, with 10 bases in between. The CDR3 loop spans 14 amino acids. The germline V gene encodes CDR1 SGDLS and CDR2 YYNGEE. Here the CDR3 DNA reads TGTGCCAGCAGCGTAGGGTCAGGAGGCTATGGCTACACCTTC. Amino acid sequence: CASSVGSGGYGYTF.

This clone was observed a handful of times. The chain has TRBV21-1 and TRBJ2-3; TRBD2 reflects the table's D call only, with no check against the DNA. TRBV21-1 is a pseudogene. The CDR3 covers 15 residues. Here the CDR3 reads CASSKAGGDTDTQYF. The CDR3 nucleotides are TGTGCCAGCAGCAAAGCGGGAGGTGACACAGATACGCAGTATTTT.

The CDR3 region is CASSPGLQETQYF. DNA for the CDR3: TGTGCCAGCAGCCCGGGACTGCAAGAGACCCAGTACTTC. The rearrangement links TRBV3-1 (or the pseudogene TRBV3-2) to TRBJ2-5; tentatively, D is TRBD2 (6 bases). CDR1 is LGHDT, CDR2 YNNKEL, per germline (reference sequence). This CDR3 has 13 residues. V was trimmed by 4 bases and J by 2 bases, leaving 8 bases between them.

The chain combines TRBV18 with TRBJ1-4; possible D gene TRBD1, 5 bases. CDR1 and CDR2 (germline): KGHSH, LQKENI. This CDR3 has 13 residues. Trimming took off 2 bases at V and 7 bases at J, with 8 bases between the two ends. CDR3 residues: CASSPAGFEKLFF. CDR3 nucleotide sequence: TGTGCCAGCTCACCAGCAGGGTTTGAAAAACTGTTTTTT.

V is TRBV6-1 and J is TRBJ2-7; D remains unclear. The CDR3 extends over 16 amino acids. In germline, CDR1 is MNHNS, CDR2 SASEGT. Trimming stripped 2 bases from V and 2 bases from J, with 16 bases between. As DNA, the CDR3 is TGTGCCAGCAGTGAACAGACCCGGCAGGCGACCTACGAGCAGTACTTC. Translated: CASSEQTRQATYEQYF.

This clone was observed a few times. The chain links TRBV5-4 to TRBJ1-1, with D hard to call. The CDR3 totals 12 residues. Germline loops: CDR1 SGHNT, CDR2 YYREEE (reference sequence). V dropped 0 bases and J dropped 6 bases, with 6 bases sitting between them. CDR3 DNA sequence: TGTGCCAGCAGCTTGGGGGCGTCTGAAGCTTTCTTT. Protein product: CASSLGASEAFF.

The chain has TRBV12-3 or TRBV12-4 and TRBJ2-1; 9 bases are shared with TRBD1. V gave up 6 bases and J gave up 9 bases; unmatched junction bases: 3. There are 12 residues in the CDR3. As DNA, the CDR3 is TGTGCCAGCAGCATGACAGGGGGTGAGCAGTTCTTC. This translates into CASSMTGGEQFF.

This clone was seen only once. CDR3 bases: TGTGCCAGCAGCCAAGCCGGACTCAGGAGGAATTCACCCCTCCACTTT. It yields the protein CASSQAGLRRNSPLHF. V gene TRBV14 combines with J gene TRBJ1-6; D not resolved. The CDR3 loop spans 16 amino acids. V was shortened by 1 base and J by 7 bases, with 14 bases between the two germline ends. Germline V gives CDR1 SGHDN, CDR2 FVKESK.

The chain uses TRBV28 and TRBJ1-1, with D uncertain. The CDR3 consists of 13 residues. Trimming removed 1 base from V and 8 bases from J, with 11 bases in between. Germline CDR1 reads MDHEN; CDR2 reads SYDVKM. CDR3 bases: TGTGCCAGCAGTTTATCCCCCGGGAGAGAAGCTTTCTTT. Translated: CASSLSPGREAFF.

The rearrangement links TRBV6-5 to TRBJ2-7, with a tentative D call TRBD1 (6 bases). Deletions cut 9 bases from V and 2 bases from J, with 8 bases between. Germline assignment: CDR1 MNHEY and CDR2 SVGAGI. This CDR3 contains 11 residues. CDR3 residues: CASGDTYEQYF. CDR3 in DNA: TGTGCCAGTGGGGACACCTACGAGCAGTACTTC.

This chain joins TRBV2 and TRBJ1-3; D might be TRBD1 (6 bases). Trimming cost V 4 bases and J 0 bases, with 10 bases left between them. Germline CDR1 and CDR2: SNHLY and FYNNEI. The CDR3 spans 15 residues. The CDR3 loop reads CASSVDRSSGNTIYF. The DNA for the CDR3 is TGTGCCAGCAGTGTCGACAGGAGCTCTGGAAACACCATATATTTT.

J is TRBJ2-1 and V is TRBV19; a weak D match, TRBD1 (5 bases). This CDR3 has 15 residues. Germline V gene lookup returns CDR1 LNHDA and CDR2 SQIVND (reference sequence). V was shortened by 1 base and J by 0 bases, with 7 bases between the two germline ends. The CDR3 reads CASSIGQSSYNEQFF. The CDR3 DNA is TGTGCCAGTAGTATAGGACAGAGCTCCTACAATGAGCAGTTCTTC. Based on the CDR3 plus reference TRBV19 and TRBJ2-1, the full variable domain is DGGITQSPKYLFRKEGQNVTLSCEQNLNHDAMYWYRQDPGQGLRLIYYSQIVNDFQKGDIAEGYSVSREKKESFPLTVTSAQKNPTAFYLCASSIGQSSYNEQFFGPGTRLTVL.

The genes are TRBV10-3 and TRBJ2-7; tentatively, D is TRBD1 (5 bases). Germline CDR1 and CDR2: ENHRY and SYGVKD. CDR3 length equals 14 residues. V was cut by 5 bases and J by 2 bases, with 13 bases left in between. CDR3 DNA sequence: TGTGCCATCAGTATCATGAACAGGACCTACGAGCAGTACTTC. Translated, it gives CAISIMNRTYEQYF.

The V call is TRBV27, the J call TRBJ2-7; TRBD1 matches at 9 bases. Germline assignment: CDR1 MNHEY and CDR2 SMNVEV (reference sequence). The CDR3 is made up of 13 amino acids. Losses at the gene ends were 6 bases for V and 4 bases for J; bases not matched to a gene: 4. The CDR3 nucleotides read TGTGCCAGCAGCCCGGGACAGGGTTACGAGCAGTACTTC. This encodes CASSPGQGYEQYF.

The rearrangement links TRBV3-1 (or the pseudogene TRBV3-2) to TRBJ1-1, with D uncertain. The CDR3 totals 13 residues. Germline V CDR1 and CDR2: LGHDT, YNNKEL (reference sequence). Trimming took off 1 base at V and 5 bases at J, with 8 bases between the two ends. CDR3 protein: CASSQVAGTEAFF. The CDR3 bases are TGTGCCAGCAGCCAAGTTGCGGGGACTGAAGCTTTCTTT.

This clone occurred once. The CDR3, as DNA: TGTGCCAGCAGCGTAGCGGACAGTATGAACACTGAAGCTTTCTTT. Residues: CASSVADSMNTEAFF. This chain connects TRBV9 to TRBJ1-1; weak D call: TRBD1 (6 bases). CDR1 SGDLS and CDR2 YYNGEE come from the germline V gene. The CDR3 totals 15 residues. V shed 0 bases and J shed 0 bases, with 9 bases lying between them. The whole variable domain, filled in from reference TRBV9 and TRBJ1-1, reads DSGVTQTPKHLITATGQRVTLRCSPRSGDLSVYWYQQSLDQGLQFLIQYYNGEERAKGNILERFSAQQFPDLHSELNLSSLELGDSALYFCASSVADSMNTEAFFGQGTRLTVV.

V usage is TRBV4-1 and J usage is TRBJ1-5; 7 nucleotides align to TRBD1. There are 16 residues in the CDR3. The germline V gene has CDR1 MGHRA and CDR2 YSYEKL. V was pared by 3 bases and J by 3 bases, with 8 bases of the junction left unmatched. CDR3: CASSQGLRGTNQPQHF. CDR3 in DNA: TGCGCCAGCAGCCAGGGGCTCAGGGGGACCAATCAGCCCCAGCATTTT.

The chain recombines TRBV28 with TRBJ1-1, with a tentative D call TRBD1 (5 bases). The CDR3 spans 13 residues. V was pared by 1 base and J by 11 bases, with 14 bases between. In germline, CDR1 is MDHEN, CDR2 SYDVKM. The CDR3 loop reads CASSLSAGRRAFF. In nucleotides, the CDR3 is TGTGCCAGCAGTTTATCAGCAGGGCGGCGCGCTTTCTTT.

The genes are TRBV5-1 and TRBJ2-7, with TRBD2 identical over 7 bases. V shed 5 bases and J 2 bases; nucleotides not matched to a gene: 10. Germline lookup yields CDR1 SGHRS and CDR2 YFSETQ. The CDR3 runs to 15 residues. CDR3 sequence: CASSPNPGGAYEQYF. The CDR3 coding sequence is TGCGCCAGCAGTCCTAACCCTGGGGGGGCCTACGAGCAGTACTTC. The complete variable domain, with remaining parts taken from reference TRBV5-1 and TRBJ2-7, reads KAGVTQTPRYLIKTRGQQVTLSCSPISGHRSVSWYQQTPGQGLQFLFEYFSETQRNKGNFPGRFSGRQFSNSRSEMNVSTLELGDSALYLCASSPNPGGAYEQYFGPGTRLTVT.

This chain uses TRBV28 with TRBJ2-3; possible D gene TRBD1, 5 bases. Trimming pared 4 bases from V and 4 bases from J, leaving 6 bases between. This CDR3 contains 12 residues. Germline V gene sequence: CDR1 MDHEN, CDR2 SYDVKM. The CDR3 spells CASSSTADTQYF. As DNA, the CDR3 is TGTGCCAGCAGTTCGACAGCAGATACGCAGTATTTT.

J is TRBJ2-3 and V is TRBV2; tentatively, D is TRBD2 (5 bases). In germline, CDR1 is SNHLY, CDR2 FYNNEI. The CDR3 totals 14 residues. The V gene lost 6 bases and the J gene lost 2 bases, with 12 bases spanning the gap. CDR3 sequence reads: CASRGRVYTDTQYF. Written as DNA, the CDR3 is TGTGCCAGCAGAGGGCGGGTTTACACAGATACGCAGTATTTT.